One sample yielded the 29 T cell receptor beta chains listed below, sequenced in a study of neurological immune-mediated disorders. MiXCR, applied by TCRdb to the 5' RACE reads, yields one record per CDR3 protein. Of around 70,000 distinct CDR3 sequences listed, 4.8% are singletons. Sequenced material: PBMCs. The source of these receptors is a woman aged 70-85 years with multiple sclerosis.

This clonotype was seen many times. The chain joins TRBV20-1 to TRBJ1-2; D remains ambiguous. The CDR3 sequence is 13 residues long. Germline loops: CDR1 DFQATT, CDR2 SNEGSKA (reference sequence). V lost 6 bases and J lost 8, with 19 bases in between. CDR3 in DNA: TGCAGTGCCGAGTCCCGGACGGGGATGGGCTACACCTTC. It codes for CSAESRTGMGYTF.

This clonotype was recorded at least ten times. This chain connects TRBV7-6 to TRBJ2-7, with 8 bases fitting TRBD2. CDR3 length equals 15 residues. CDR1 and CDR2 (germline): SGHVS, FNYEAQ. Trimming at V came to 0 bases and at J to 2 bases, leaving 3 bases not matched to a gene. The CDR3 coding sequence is TGTGCCAGCAGCTTAGCAGCGGGGGCCACCTACGAGCAGTACTTC. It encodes CASSLAAGATYEQYF.

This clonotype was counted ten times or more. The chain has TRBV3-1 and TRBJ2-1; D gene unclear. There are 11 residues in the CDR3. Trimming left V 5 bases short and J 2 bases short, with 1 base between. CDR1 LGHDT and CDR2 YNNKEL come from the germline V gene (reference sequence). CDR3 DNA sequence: TGTGCCAGCAGCACCTACAATGAGCAGTTCTTC. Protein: CASSTYNEQFF.

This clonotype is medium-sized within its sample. CDR3 DNA sequence: TGCAGCGTGGGAGGGGGAACAGGGAAGGACAATGAGCAGTTCTTC. Amino acid sequence: CSVGGGTGKDNEQFF. The chain combines TRBV29-1 with TRBJ2-1; D may be TRBD2 (7 bases). The V end lost 6 bases, the J end lost 5 bases, and 20 bases lay between the germline ends. This CDR3 is built from 15 residues. The V gene's germline CDR1 is SQVTM and CDR2 ANQGSEA.

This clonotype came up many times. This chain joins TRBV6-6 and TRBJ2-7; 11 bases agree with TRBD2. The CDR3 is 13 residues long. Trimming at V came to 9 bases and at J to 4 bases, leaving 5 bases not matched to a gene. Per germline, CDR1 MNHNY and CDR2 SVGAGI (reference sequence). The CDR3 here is CASLAGGLYEQYF. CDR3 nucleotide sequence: TGTGCCAGTTTAGCGGGAGGGCTTTACGAGCAGTACTTC.

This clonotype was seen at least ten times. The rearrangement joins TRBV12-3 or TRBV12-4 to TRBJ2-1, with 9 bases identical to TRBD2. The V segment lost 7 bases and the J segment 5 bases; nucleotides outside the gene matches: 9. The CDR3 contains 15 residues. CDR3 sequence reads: CASTTSGFLHNEQFF. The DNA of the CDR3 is TGTGCCAGCACGACTAGCGGATTCCTCCACAATGAGCAGTTCTTC.

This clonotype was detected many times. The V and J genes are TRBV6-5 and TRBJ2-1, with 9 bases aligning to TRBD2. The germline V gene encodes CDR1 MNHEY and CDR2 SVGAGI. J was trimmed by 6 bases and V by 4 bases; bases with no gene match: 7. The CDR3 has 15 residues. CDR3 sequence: CASSLSLAGRNEQFF. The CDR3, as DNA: TGTGCCAGCAGTTTATCGCTAGCGGGACGCAATGAGCAGTTCTTC.

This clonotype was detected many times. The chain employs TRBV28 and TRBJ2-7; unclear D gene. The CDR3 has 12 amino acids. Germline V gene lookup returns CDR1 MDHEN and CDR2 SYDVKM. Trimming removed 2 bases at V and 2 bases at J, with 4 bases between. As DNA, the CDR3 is TGTGCCAGCAGTTTAACTCCCTACGAGCAGTACTTC. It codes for CASSLTPYEQYF.

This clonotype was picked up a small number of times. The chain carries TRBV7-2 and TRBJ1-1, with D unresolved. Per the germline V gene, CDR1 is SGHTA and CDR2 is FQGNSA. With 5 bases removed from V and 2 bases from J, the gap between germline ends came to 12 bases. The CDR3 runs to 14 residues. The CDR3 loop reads CASSPRRPNTEAFF. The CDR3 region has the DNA TGTGCCAGCAGCCCCCGCCGGCCTAACACTGAAGCTTTCTTT. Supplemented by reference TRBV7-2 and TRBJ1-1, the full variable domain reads GAGVSQSPSNKVTEKGKDVELRCDPISGHTALYWYRQSLGQGLEFLIYFQGNSAPDKSGLPSDRFSAERTGGSVSTLTIQRTQQEDSAVYLCASSPRRPNTEAFFGQGTRLTVV.

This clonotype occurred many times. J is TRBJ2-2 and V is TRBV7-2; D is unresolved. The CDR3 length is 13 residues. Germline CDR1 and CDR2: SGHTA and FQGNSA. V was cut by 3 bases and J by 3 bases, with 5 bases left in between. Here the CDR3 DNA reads TGTGCCAGCAGCTTGTCGGACACCGGGGAGCTGTTTTTT. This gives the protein CASSLSDTGELFF.

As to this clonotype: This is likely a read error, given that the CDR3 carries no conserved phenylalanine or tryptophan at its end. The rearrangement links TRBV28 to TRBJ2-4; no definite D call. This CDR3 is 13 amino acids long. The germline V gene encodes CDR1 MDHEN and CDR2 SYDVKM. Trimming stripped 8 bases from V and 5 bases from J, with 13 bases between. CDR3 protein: CASATPGQNIQYN. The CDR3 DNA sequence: TGTGCCAGCGCAACACCTGGTCAAAACATTCAGTACAAC.

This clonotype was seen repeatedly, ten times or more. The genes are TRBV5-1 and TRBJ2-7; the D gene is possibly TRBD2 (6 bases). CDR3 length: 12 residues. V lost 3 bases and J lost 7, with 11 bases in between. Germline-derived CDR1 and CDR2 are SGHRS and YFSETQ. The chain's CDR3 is CASSSEGREQYF. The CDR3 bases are TGCGCCAGCAGCTCGGAGGGTCGGGAGCAGTACTTC.

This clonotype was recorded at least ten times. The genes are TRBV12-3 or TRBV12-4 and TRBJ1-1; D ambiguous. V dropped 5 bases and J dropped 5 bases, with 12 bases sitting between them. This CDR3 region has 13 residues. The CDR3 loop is CASSPLERTEAFF. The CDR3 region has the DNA TGTGCCAGCAGTCCCCTGGAGAGGACTGAAGCTTTCTTT.

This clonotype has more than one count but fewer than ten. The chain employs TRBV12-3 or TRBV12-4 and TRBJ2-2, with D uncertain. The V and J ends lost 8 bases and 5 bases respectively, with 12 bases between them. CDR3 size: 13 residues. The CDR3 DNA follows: TGTGCCAGCCAACGGATTAAGACCGGGGAGCTGTTTTTT. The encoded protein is CASQRIKTGELFF.

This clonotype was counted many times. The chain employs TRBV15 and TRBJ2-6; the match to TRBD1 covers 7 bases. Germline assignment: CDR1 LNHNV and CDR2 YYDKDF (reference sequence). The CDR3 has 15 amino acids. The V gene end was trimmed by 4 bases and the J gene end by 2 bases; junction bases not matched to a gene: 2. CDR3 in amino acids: CATSIGTAGANVLTF. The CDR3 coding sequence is TGTGCCACCAGCATAGGGACAGCTGGGGCCAACGTCCTGACTTTC.

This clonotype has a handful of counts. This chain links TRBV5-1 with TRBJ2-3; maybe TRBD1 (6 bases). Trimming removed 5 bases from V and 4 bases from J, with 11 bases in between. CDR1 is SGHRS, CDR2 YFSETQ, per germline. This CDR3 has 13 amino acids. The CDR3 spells CASSPEGADTQYF. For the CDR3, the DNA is TGCGCCAGCAGTCCAGAGGGGGCAGATACGCAGTATTTT.

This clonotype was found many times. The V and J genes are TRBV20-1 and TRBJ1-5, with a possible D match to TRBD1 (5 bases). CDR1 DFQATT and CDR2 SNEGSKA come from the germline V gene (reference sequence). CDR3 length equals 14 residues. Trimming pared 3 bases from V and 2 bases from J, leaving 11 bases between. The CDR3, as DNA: TGCAGTGCTAGTGGGGGTATGGGCAATCAGCCCCAGCATTTT. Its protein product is CSASGGMGNQPQHF.

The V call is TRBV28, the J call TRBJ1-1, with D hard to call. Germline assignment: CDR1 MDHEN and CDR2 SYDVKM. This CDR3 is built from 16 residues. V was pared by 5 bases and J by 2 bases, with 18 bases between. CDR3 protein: CASSNWVRAINTEAFF. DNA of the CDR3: TGTGCCAGCAGTAATTGGGTCCGGGCCATTAACACTGAAGCTTTCTTT.

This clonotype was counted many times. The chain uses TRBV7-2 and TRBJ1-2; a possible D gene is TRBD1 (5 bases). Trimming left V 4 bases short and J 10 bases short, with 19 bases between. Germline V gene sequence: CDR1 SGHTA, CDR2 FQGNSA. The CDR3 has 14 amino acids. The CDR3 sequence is CASSSAGPRGFYTF. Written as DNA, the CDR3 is TGTGCCAGCAGCTCCGCTGGGCCCCGGGGGTTCTACACCTTC.

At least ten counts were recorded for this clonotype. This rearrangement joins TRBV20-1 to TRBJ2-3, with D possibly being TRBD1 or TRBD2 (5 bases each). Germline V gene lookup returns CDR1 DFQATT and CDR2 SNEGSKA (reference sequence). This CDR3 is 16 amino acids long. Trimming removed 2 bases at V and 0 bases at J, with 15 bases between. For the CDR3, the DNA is TGCAGTGCTAGACGTGTCCGAGGGGCGAGCACAGATACGCAGTATTTT. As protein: CSARRVRGASTDTQYF.

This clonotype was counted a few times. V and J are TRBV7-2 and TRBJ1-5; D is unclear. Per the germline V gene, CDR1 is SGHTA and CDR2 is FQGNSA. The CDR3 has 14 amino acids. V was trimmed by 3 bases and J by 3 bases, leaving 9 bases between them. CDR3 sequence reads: CASSLGMNNQPQHF. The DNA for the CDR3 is TGTGCCAGCAGCTTGGGGATGAACAATCAGCCCCAGCATTTT.

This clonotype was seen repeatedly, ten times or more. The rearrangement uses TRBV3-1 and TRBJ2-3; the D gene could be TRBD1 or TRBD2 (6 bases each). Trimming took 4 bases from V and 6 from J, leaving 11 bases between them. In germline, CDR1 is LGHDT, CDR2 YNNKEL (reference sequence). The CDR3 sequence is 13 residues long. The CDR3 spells CASSPRGHDTQYF. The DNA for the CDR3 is TGTGCCAGCAGCCCCCGGGGGCACGATACGCAGTATTTT.

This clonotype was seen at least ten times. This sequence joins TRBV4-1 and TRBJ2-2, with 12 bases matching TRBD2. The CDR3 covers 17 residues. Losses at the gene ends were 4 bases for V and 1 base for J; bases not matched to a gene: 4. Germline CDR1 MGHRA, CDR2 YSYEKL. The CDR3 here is CASSPGLAGRNTGELFF. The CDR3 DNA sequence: TGCGCCAGCAGCCCAGGACTAGCGGGAAGGAACACCGGGGAGCTGTTTTTT.

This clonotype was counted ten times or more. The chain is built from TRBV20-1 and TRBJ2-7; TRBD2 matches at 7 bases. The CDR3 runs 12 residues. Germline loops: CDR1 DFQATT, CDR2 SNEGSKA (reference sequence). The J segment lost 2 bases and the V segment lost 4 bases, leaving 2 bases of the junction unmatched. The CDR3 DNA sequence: TGCAGTGCTAATCGGGAGGCCTACGAGCAGTACTTC. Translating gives CSANREAYEQYF.

The CDR3 sequence is CASSLRTSGREYDNEQFF. The CDR3, as DNA: TGTGCCAGCTCACTCCGGACTAGCGGGAGGGAATATGACAATGAGCAGTTCTTC. The chain has TRBV18 and TRBJ2-1; 15 positions match TRBD2. In germline, CDR1 is KGHSH, CDR2 LQKENI. V lost 4 bases and J lost 5; bases outside the gene matches: 9. The CDR3 spans 18 residues. The full variable domain, in which reference TRBV18 and TRBJ2-1 provide the parts outside the CDR3, is NAGVMQNPRHLVRRRGQEARLRCSPMKGHSHVYWYRQLPEEGLKFMVYLQKENIIDESGMPKERFSAEFPKEGPSILRIQQVVRGDSAAYFCASSLRTSGREYDNEQFFGPGTRLTVL.

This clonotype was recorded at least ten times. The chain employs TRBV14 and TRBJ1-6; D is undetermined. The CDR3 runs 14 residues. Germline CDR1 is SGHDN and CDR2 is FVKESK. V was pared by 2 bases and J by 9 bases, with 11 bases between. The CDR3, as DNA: TGTGCCAGCAGCCAACAGCTCGGAGTTTCACCCCTCCACTTT. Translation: CASSQQLGVSPLHF.

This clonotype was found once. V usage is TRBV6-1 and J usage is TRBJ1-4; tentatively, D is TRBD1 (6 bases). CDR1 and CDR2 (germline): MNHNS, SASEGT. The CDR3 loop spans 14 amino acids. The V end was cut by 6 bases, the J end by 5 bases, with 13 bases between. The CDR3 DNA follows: TGTGCCAGCAGCCCGACAGGTGCGAATGAAAAACTGTTTTTT. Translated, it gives CASSPTGANEKLFF.

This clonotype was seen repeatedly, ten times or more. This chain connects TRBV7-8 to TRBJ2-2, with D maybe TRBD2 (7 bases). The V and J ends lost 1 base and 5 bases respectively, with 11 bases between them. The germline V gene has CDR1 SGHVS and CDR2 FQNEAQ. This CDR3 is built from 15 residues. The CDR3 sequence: CASSLGGRGTGELFF. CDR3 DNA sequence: TGTGCCAGCAGCTTAGGAGGGAGGGGGACCGGGGAGCTGTTTTTT.

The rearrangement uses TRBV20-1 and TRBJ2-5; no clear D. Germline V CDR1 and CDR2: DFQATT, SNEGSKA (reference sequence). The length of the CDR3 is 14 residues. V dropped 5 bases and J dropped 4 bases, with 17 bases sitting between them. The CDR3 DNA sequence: TGCAGTGCTTATCATCCGCGGAGTGGAGAGACCCAGTACTTC. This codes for CSAYHPRSGETQYF.